This T cell receptor beta chain stems from a study of immune heterogeneity within non-small cell lung tumors. In the study overall: Tumors were classified as 4 squamous cell carcinomas, some eleven non-squamous carcinomas and 1 not otherwise specified. Notes on the study in general: Local clonality of T cells correlated moderately yet significantly with local tumor mutational burden (R about 0.3). Different patients shared few of their high-frequency T-cell receptor beta clonotypes.

Trimming left V 0 bases short and J 3 bases short, with 16 bases between. The germline gives CDR1 WNHNN, CDR2 SYGVQD (reference sequence). The CDR3 has 17 residues. Amplification of TCR beta CDR3 was performed by multiplex PCR with 32 V and 13 J primers. TCRdb re-called the multiplex PCR reads through MiXCR, storing one row per CDR3 protein. The profile shows about 5,600 distinct CDR3 sequences, roughly 18% of them singletons. Relative to its sample, this clonotype is medium-sized. Its antigen remains unknown. As template, the study used bulk tumor genomic DNA at 600 ng per sample. Several widely spaced biopsies per primary tumor were taken during surgery. Enrolled individuals presented with untreated, newly diagnosed non-small cell lung cancer and received curative surgery.

The V call is TRBV10-1, the J call TRBJ2-3; TRBD1 might be the D (5 bases). Sequencing input: lung tumor tissue. The clonotype comes from a man aged 35 to 55 with non-small cell lung cancer. The CDR3 loop reads CASSESTAGFGTDTQYF. The CDR3 DNA reads as TGCGCCAGCAGTGAGTCGACGGCAGGGTTCGGAACAGATACGCAGTATTTT.